Listed below are T cell receptor beta chains from one sample, sequenced in a study of cytomegalovirus exposure and HLA in healthy donors. Clones were read by immunoSEQ multiplex PCR, and TCRdb kept only the in-frame ones, dropping some. Seen here are 57,000 or so clones, around 96% observed once, and the top ten hold around 0.83%. Sequencing was performed on PBMCs. Receptors were obtained from a young man in good health and CMV-seronegative. Both conserved end residues are part of each CDR3. The D gene is left open where the match is weak.

>TRBJ2-3|TRBV5-1|TRBD2
CASSLAGYTDTQYF
>TRBJ2-4|TRBV2|-
CASSEDRAKNIQYF
>TRBJ2-1|TRBV28|-
CASSPPLGTSLSSYNEQFF
>TRBJ2-5|TRBV30|TRBD2
CAWRPNLSGGQETQYF
>TRBJ2-1|TRBV6-1|TRBD1
CASTSGDSNNEQFF
>TRBJ2-7|TRBV5-1|TRBD2
CASRGGTSGSGGSSYEQYF
>TRBJ2-7|TRBV11-2|-
CASSLDAYEQYF
>TRBJ2-3|TRBV7-8|TRBD1
CASSLNRGLITDTQYF
>TRBJ2-7|TRBV5-4|TRBD1
CASSGQGEQYF
>TRBJ1-2|TRBV6-6|TRBD1
CASNGQGGDYGYTF
>TRBJ2-1|TRBV7-2|-
CASSLGTYNEQFF
>TRBJ1-1|TRBV10-1|-
CASSAADRSEAFF
>TRBJ2-1|TRBV13|TRBD2
CASSTLAGVPNEQFF
>TRBJ2-7|TRBV6-1|-
CASSDFLGQSYEQYF
>TRBJ2-2|TRBV19|-
CASRRRSMVPGELFF
>TRBJ1-2|TRBV28|TRBD1
CASSDRGLYYGYTF
>TRBJ2-1|TRBV11-1|TRBD2
CASSFLSGRAAEQFF
>TRBJ1-3|TRBV9|TRBD1
CASSPNQGDSGNTIYF
>TRBJ1-5|TRBV19|-
CASTFTRAGSNQPQHF
>TRBJ2-7|TRBV5-1|TRBD2
CASSSQGLDTPYEQYF
>-|TRBV28|-
CASSSVGLLVYEQYF
>TRBJ2-3|TRBV10-1|-
CARWSSRARYYYTDTQYF
>TRBJ2-7|TRBV28|-
CASSLVYLPYEQYF
>TRBJ2-7|TRBV7-7|TRBD2
CASSKGLTYEQYF
>TRBJ2-3|TRBV30|-
CAWSVWAADTQYF
>TRBJ1-5|TRBV7-3|-
CASGRTVNQPQHF
>TRBJ2-5|TRBV28|TRBD1
CASSSLTGVLGETQYF
>TRBJ1-3|TRBV11-2|-
CASSFEGNTIYF
>TRBJ2-1|TRBV5-1|TRBD2
CASSLVPSGYNEQFF
>TRBJ2-7|TRBV7-8|-
CASSWAGLNGEQYF
>TRBJ2-1|TRBV28|TRBD1
CASSLLTGNNEQFF
>TRBJ1-1|TRBV28|-
CASSLGQYMNTEAFF
>TRBJ2-2|TRBV28|-
CASSVTGTTGELFF
>TRBJ1-1|TRBV6-4|-
CASSDGGAEAFF
>TRBJ1-3|TRBV19|-
CASRQGMSSGNTIYF
>TRBJ2-5|TRBV7-2|-
CASRNQGMGAETQYF
>TRBJ2-1|TRBV2|-
CASNGGNEINEQFF
>TRBJ2-5|TRBV11-2|TRBD2
CASSFSQRDGETQYF
>TRBJ1-3|TRBV7-9|-
CASSLGGPTGNTIYF
>TRBJ1-2|TRBV7-2|-
CASSSISFGGYTF
>TRBJ2-2|TRBV2|TRBD2
CASTDGTSGRWELFF
>TRBJ2-3|TRBV6-5|-
CASSYSNGYTDTQYF
>TRBJ2-7|TRBV7-2|-
CASSLTSFREQYF
>TRBJ2-7|TRBV9|-
CASSASSSYEQYF
>TRBJ2-3|TRBV6-4|TRBD2
CASSASGSTDTQYF
>TRBJ1-4|TRBV27|-
CASSFSGPRASGAYEKLFF
>TRBJ2-1|TRBV2|-
CASSVYLAPYNEQFF
>TRBJ2-2|TRBV5-4|TRBD2
CASSSGTTNTGELFF
>TRBJ2-7|TRBV5-1|TRBD2
CASSIGTSVSYEQYF
>TRBJ1-4|TRBV7-8|-
CASSTTGNNEKLFF
>TRBJ2-7|TRBV11-2|-
CASSLGGVRGYEQYF
>TRBJ2-4|TRBV4-2|TRBD1
CASSRKQGTTDLAKNIQYF
>TRBJ2-1|TRBV10-1|TRBD2
CASSDLAEAYNEQFF
>TRBJ2-5|TRBV7-2|-
CASSLGRSETQYF